A single T cell receptor beta chain is shown here with its context. This sample stems from a study of blood T cell repertoires in COVID-19. Study overall: Acute-phase and convalescent COVID-19 samples originated in the United States, Italy and Spain. In each case, the material was cDNA or gDNA derived from T cells, B-cell-depleted T cells, or PBMCs.

Authors' processing steps: Estimation of nucleated cell counts relied on the amplification of reference gene primers. Method: immunoSEQ multiplex PCR; TCRdb's copy keeps in-frame clones and lacks some. V, J and clone size are those of that table, while D and trimming were read from the DNA. The table includes about 75,000 clones, approximately 74% detected once. This CDR3 comprises 14 residues. V lost 8 bases to trimming and J lost 6 bases, with 17 bases between them. Per germline, CDR1 MNHEY and CDR2 SMNVEV (reference sequence). The chain links TRBV27 to TRBJ1-5; D is uncertain. The material sequenced was peripheral blood. This receptor was taken from a human donor with acute or convalescent COVID-19. The donor label of this sample is uncertain. The CDR3 bases are TGTGCCAGCTTCTTAACGCATGGGCGTCAGCCCCAGCATTTT. Translating gives CASFLTHGRQPQHF.